Only a few counts were recorded for the clone carrying this T cell receptor (beta chain). The CDR3 sequence is 13 residues long. The V end was cut by 7 bases, the J end by 6 bases, with 10 bases between. This entry comes from a study of blood T cell repertoires in COVID-19. Overall study context: Whether acute or convalescent, the COVID-19 samples came from the United States, Italy and Spain. Nucleic acid was either cDNA or gDNA, and it came from T cells, B-cell-depleted T cells, or PBMCs.

Here immunoSEQ multiplex PCR was the method, and the copy in TCRdb shows in-frame clones only, minus some. This sample carries around 250,000 clones, approximately 84% of them seen once, and the ten largest clones take 15%. The chain is built from TRBV12-3 or TRBV12-4 and TRBJ1-6; TRBD1 might be the D (6 bases). The receptor's source is a man in his forties who had recovered from COVID-19. Sequenced input: PBMCs or T cells enriched from blood (not recorded which). DNA for the CDR3: TGTGCCAGCACCCTACAGGGTAATTCACCCCTCCACTTT. Translation: CASTLQGNSPLHF.